This T cell receptor beta chain was found in a study of blood T cell repertoires in COVID-19. Produced via immunoSEQ multiplex PCR; TCRdb's table is partial and in-frame only. The table shows roughly 200,000 clones, with roughly 80% occurring only once. V was cut by 0 bases and J by 4 bases, with 13 bases left in between. CDR3 length equals 15 residues. The germline V gene has CDR1 SGHDT and CDR2 YYEEEE. The origin of this receptor is a man aged 45-60 years with active or convalescent COVID-19. Sequencing was carried out using peripheral blood. The gene calls are TRBV5-6 and TRBJ1-2; D perhaps matches TRBD1 (5 bases). CDR3 DNA: TGTGCCAGCAGCTTGGTCGGGGGGACGCTCTATGGCTACACCTTC. As protein: CASSLVGGTLYGYTF.